These T cell receptor beta chains were read from a single sample in a study of Ad26.COV2.S vaccination and SARS-CoV-2 variants. The protocol was immunoSEQ multiplex PCR, while the TCRdb copy is restricted to in-frame clones and leaves out a portion. The table shows more than 300,000 clones, with 80% to 90% occurring only once. Sequenced here: peripheral blood, sampled in a trial of Ad26.COV2.S vaccine versus placebo. The receptors derive from a person aged 18 to 65 who received the Ad26.COV2.S COVID-19 vaccine or a placebo. Each CDR3 is given with its conserved first and last residue. The D gene is left open where the match is weak. Some rows mark clone size as missing; the rest say once, few, many or name a class of expanded clone.

clone_size: NA; j_call: TRBJ1-2; d_call: NA; v_call: TRBV10-1; cdr3_nt: TGCGCCAGCAGAGAGCTTGTAGATGGCTACACCTTC; cdr3_aa: CASRELVDGYTF
clone_size: NA; j_call: TRBJ2-6; d_call: TRBD1; v_call: TRBV5-4; cdr3_nt: TGTGCCAGCAGGTCGGGGGGACAGGGACTTTTTGGGGCCAACGTCCTGACTTTC; cdr3_aa: CASRSGGQGLFGANVLTF
clone_size: NA; j_call: TRBJ1-2; d_call: TRBD1; v_call: TRBV27; cdr3_nt: TGTGCCAGTAAGGGCAGGGGGCTCGGGGGCTACACCTTC; cdr3_aa: CASKGRGLGGYTF
clone_size: NA; j_call: TRBJ2-5; d_call: TRBD1; v_call: TRBV25-1; cdr3_nt: TGTGCCAGCAGAGCAGGGACAGGGACTCTGGAGACCCAGTACTTC; cdr3_aa: CASRAGTGTLETQYF
clone_size: NA; j_call: TRBJ1-1; d_call: NA; v_call: TRBV20-1; cdr3_nt: TGCAGTGCTAGTGTCAGGGGGAACACTGAAGCTTTCTTT; cdr3_aa: CSASVRGNTEAFF
clone_size: NA; j_call: TRBJ2-1; d_call: TRBD2; v_call: TRBV5-6; cdr3_nt: TGTGCCAGCAGCTTGGTCGTACCTAGCGGGAAGGATGAGCAGTTCTTC; cdr3_aa: CASSLVVPSGKDEQFF
clone_size: once; j_call: TRBJ1-2; d_call: NA; v_call: TRBV6-5; cdr3_nt: TGTGCCAGCAGTTACGGGGGAACTAACTATGGCTACACCTTC; cdr3_aa: CASSYGGTNYGYTF
clone_size: NA; j_call: TRBJ1-3; d_call: NA; v_call: TRBV6-5; cdr3_nt: TGTGCCAGCAGTTACTCCCGGGGGCCAGGAAACACCATATATTTT; cdr3_aa: CASSYSRGPGNTIYF
clone_size: NA; j_call: TRBJ2-2; d_call: TRBD2; v_call: TRBV7-9; cdr3_nt: TGTGCCAGCAGCTTCGGGGGGACCGGGGAGCTGTTTTTT; cdr3_aa: CASSFGGTGELFF
clone_size: NA; j_call: TRBJ1-2; d_call: NA; v_call: TRBV24-1; cdr3_nt: TGTGCCACCCCCGCCCGGGGAGGCTACACCTTC; cdr3_aa: CATPARGGYTF
clone_size: NA; j_call: TRBJ2-1; d_call: NA; v_call: TRBV7-7; cdr3_nt: TGTGCTAGCAGCTTAGGCCCCGGGACGACTAACAATGAGCAGTTCTTC; cdr3_aa: CASSLGPGTTNNEQFF
clone_size: NA; j_call: TRBJ2-7; d_call: NA; v_call: TRBV10-2; cdr3_nt: TGCGCCAGCAGTGGGGGACGGGGTTACGAGCAGTACTTC; cdr3_aa: CASSGGRGYEQYF
clone_size: once; j_call: TRBJ2-1; d_call: NA; v_call: TRBV7-9; cdr3_nt: TGTGCCAGCAGCTTAGTGGCGTCAGTCAATGAGCAGTTCTTC; cdr3_aa: CASSLVASVNEQFF
clone_size: NA; j_call: TRBJ1-1; d_call: NA; v_call: TRBV19; cdr3_nt: TGTGCCAGTAAAGCGGCGGGTTCGAACACTGAAGCTTTCTTT; cdr3_aa: CASKAAGSNTEAFF
clone_size: NA; j_call: TRBJ2-2; d_call: TRBD1; v_call: TRBV18; cdr3_nt: TGTGCCAGCTCACTGGACAGGAGGACCGGGGAGCTGTTTTTT; cdr3_aa: CASSLDRRTGELFF
clone_size: NA; j_call: TRBJ2-7; d_call: NA; v_call: TRBV27; cdr3_nt: TGTGCCAGCAGTTTTGCTAGCTCCTACGAGCAGTACTTC; cdr3_aa: CASSFASSYEQYF
clone_size: NA; j_call: TRBJ1-4; d_call: NA; v_call: TRBV5-1; cdr3_nt: TGCGCCAGCAGCTTGGCCCCAGGGGCAGAAAAACTGTTTTTT; cdr3_aa: CASSLAPGAEKLFF
clone_size: NA; j_call: TRBJ2-7; d_call: TRBD2; v_call: TRBV27; cdr3_nt: TGTGCCAGCAGCCCTGCGTGGGGGGGTTTCTACGAGCAGTACTTC; cdr3_aa: CASSPAWGGFYEQYF
clone_size: NA; j_call: TRBJ2-1; d_call: NA; v_call: TRBV7-9; cdr3_nt: TGTGCCAGCAGCTTAGCCCCCGACAGTAAAAATGAGCAGTTCTTC; cdr3_aa: CASSLAPDSKNEQFF
clone_size: NA; j_call: TRBJ1-2; d_call: TRBD1; v_call: TRBV6-5; cdr3_nt: TGTGCCAGCAGTTACACCCGGACAGGGGGTAACACCTTC; cdr3_aa: CASSYTRTGGNTF
clone_size: NA; j_call: TRBJ2-1; d_call: NA; v_call: TRBV10-3; cdr3_nt: TGTGCCATCAGTGAGAAGCAGGCACTTTACAATGAGCAGTTCTTC; cdr3_aa: CAISEKQALYNEQFF